Listed below are T cell receptor beta chains from one sample, sequenced in a study of blood T cell repertoires in COVID-19. Sequencing was performed with immunoSEQ multiplex PCR; in TCRdb, only in-frame clones are kept and a portion is missing. This table holds some 69,000 clones, roughly 84% found once. Input material: peripheral blood. These receptors came from a man older than 75 with active or convalescent COVID-19. The CDR3 runs from the conserved cysteine through the conserved F or W. D genes are given only for firm matches. Clone size is given for some rows only: seen once, a few or many times, or a class if the clone is expanded.

v_gene	d_gene	abundance	j_gene	CDR3nt	CDR3aa
TRBV18	TRBD2	NA	TRBJ2-7	TGTGCCAGCTCACAATTTAGCGGGAGTCTGACCGAGCAGTACTTC	CASSQFSGSLTEQYF
TRBV5-1	TRBD1	NA	TRBJ1-1	TGCGCCAGCAGCCCGGCCGGGACAGGGCTCACTGAAGCTTTCTTT	CASSPAGTGLTEAFF
TRBV7-2	TRBD1	NA	TRBJ1-2	TGTGCCAGCAGCCCCCAGACAGGGAACTATGGCTACACCTTC	CASSPQTGNYGYTF
TRBV10-1	NA	NA	TRBJ2-3	TGCGCCAGCAGTGTGGGAATAGGATGGGGCAGGGGTTCGCCCGCGGCCCCTAATACGCAGTATTTT	CASSVGIGWGRGSPAAPNTQYF
TRBV28	NA	once	TRBJ2-2	TGTGCCAGCGGTCGCAGGGTAGCGGATACCGGGGAGCTGTTTTTT	CASGRRVADTGELFF
TRBV4-1	TRBD2	NA	TRBJ2-3	TGCGCCAGCAGCCAAGGGGAAGCGGGGCGCCGCACAGATACGCAGTATTTT	CASSQGEAGRRTDTQYF
TRBV11-3	NA	few	TRBJ2-3	TGTGCCAGCAGCTTATTTACAGGGCCCCCAGATACGCAGTATTTT	CASSLFTGPPDTQYF
TRBV6-5	NA	once	TRBJ1-2	TGTGCCAGCAGTTACTGGCCCCAGAAGTATGGCTACACCTTC	CASSYWPQKYGYTF
TRBV6-5	TRBD1	few	TRBJ2-7	TGTGCCAGCAGCCGGGACAGGGGTTACGAGCAGTACTTC	CASSRDRGYEQYF
TRBV5-1	TRBD2	once	TRBJ2-1	TGCGCCAGCAGCTGGGGCGGCGGGGGGCTCTACAATGAGCAGTTCTTC	CASSWGGGGLYNEQFF
TRBV5-1	TRBD1	NA	TRBJ1-2	TGCGCCAGCAGCTTGGGTCAGGGGGCCTATGGCTACACCTTC	CASSLGQGAYGYTF
TRBV6-9	TRBD1	NA	TRBJ1-2	TGTGCCTGGGACAGCTATGGCTACACCTTC	CAWDSYGYTF
TRBV5-1	NA	NA	TRBJ1-5	TGCGCCAGCAGCTTGGGCACACGGGGTCAGCCCCAGCATTTT	CASSLGTRGQPQHF
TRBV30	TRBD1	NA	TRBJ2-7	TGTGCCTGGAGTTCCGGGACAGGGTCGTACGAGCAGTACTTC	CAWSSGTGSYEQYF
TRBV28	NA	NA	TRBJ1-6	TGTGCCAGCAGTTTAGGGGGGGCGTATAATTCACCCCTCCACTTT	CASSLGGAYNSPLHF
TRBV28	NA	NA	TRBJ1-1	TGTGCCAGCAGAATAACAGCGAACACTGAAGCTTTCTTT	CASRITANTEAFF
TRBV19	NA	once	TRBJ2-3	TGTGCCAGTAGCAGGCTAGCGAGCACAGATACGCAGTATTTT	CASSRLASTDTQYF
TRBV5-1	TRBD2	NA	TRBJ2-1	TGCGCCAGCAGCCCTCTAGGTAGCGGGAGACCTGAGCAGTTCTTC	CASSPLGSGRPEQFF
TRBV7-9	TRBD1	few	TRBJ1-2	TGTGCCAGCAGCCGGACAGGGGCCCATAACTATGGCTACACCTTC	CASSRTGAHNYGYTF
TRBV4-1	TRBD1	few	TRBJ1-1	TGCGCCAGCAGCGCGACTACCGGGACAGCGAACACTGAAGCTTTCTTT	CASSATTGTANTEAFF
TRBV6-6	NA	NA	TRBJ1-1	TGTGCCAGCAGTTATAACAGTAGGACTGAAGCTTTCTTT	CASSYNSRTEAFF
TRBV7-2	NA	NA	TRBJ1-5	TGTGCCAGCAGCCCGGACTCAAATCAGCCCCAGCATTTT	CASSPDSNQPQHF
TRBV6-2/TRBV6-3	TRBD2	NA	TRBJ2-7	TGTGCCAGCAGTCAGAGCGGGAGCACCTACGAGCAGTACTTC	CASSQSGSTYEQYF
TRBV7-8	NA	once	TRBJ1-5	TGTGCCAGCAGCTTAGGTCAGGGGACGTCGAATCAGCCCCAGCATTTT	CASSLGQGTSNQPQHF
TRBV11-3	NA	NA	TRBJ2-1	TGTGCCAGCAGCTACCGCCGGGCCGACAGGAACAATGAGCAGTTCTTC	CASSYRRADRNNEQFF
TRBV20-1	NA	once	TRBJ2-1	TGCAGTGCTAGTTTAGCGGACAATGAGCAGTTCTTC	CSASLADNEQFF
TRBV7-2	NA	NA	TRBJ2-5	TGTGCCAGCAGCTTATCCCCTTTCCGGAGGGAGACCCAGTACTTC	CASSLSPFRRETQYF
TRBV7-8	NA	NA	TRBJ2-7	TGTGCCAGCAGGGGGAACGAAATCGGGAGAAGGCACGAGCAGTACTTC	CASRGNEIGRRHEQYF